A single count supports the clone carrying this TCR beta chain. With 1 base clipped from V and 5 bases from J, the junction kept 5 bases outside the gene matches. Germline V gene sequence: CDR1 SEHNR, CDR2 FQNEAQ (reference sequence). The CDR3 runs to 15 residues. The data stem from a study of blood T cells in healthy people across ages. The authors ran a second PCR of about 6 to 11 cycles using a sample-barcoded 5' primer and a J-beta primer mix. Each of the cDNA molecules was tagged by a template-switch adaptor with 12 random nucleotides. TCRdb re-called the 5' RACE reads through MiXCR, storing one row per CDR3 protein. The table lists approximately 800,000 distinct CDR3 sequences, about 25% of them singletons, with under 4% in the top ten. These sequences were also reported in another study, on T cells of mothers and their children.

The chain is built from TRBV7-9 and TRBJ2-5; 9 bases are a match to TRBD2. This sequence was found in a boy aged 10-17 years in good health. Material for sequencing was blood. CDR3 DNA: TGTGCCAGCAGCTTAGATGCGGGGGGGCCGGAGACCCAGTACTTC. Protein sequence: CASSLDAGGPETQYF.